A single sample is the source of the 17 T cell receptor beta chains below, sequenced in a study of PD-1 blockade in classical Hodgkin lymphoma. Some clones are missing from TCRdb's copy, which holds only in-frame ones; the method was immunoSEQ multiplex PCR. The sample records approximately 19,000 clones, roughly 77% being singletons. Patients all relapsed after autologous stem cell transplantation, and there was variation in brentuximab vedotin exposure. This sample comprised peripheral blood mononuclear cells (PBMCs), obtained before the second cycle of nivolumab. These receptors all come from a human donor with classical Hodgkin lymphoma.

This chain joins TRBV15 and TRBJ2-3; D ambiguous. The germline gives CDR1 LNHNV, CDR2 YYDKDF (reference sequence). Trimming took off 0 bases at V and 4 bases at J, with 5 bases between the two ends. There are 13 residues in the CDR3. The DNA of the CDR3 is TGTGCCACCAGCAGAGACGTGGCAGATACGCAGTATTTT. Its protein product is CATSRDVADTQYF.

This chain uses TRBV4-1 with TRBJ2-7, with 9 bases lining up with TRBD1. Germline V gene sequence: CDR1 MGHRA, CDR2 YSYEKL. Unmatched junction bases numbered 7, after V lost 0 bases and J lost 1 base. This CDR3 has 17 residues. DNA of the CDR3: TGCGCCAGCAGCCAAGACCCTCCGGGACAGGGTTCCTACGAGCAGTACTTC. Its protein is CASSQDPPGQGSYEQYF.

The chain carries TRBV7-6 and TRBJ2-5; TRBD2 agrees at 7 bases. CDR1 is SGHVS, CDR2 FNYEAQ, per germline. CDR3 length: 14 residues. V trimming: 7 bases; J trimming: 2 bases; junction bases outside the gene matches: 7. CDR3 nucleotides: TGTGCCAGCACCATAGGACTAGTACAAGAGACCCAGTACTTC. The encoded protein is CASTIGLVQETQYF.

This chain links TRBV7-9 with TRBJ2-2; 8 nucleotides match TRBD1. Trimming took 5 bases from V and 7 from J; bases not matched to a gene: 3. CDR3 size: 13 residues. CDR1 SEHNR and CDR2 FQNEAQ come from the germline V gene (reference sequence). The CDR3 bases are TGTGCCAGCAGCCCTACAGGGGGCGGGGAGCTGTTTTTT. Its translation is CASSPTGGGELFF.

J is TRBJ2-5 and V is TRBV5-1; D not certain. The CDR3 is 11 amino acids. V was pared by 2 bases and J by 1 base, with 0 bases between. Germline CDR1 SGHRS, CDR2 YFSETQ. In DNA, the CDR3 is TGCGCCAGCAGCTTCCAAGAGACCCAGTACTTC. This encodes CASSFQETQYF.

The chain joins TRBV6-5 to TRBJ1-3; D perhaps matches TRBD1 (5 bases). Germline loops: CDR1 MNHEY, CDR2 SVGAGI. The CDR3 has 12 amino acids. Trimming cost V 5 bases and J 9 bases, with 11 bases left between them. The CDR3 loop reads CASSRPGGTIYF. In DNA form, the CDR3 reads TGTGCCAGCAGTCGCCCCGGGGGCACCATATATTTT.

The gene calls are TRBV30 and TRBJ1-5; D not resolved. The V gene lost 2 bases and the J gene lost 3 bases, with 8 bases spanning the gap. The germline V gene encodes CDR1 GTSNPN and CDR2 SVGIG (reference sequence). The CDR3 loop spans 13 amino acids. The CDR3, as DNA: TGTGCCTGGAGTCCCAGTCTCAATCAGCCCCAGCATTTT. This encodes CAWSPSLNQPQHF.

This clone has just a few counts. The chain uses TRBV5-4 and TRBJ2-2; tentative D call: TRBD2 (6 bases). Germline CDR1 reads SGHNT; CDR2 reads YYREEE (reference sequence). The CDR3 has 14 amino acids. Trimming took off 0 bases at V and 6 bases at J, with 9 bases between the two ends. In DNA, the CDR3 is TGTGCCAGCAGCTTGGTTAGGGAGGCCGGGGAGCTGTTTTTT. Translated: CASSLVREAGELFF.

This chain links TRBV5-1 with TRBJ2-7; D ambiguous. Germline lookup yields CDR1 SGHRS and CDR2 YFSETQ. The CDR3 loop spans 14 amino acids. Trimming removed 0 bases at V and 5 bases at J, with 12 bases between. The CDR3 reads CASSLELKRNEQYF. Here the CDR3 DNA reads TGCGCCAGCAGCTTGGAACTAAAAAGAAACGAGCAGTACTTC.

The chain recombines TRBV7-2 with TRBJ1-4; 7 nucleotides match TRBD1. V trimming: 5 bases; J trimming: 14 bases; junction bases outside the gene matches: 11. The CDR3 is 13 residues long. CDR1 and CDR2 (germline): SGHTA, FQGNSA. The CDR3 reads CASSRGTAGSLFF. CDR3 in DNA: TGTGCCAGCAGCCGCGGGACAGCCGGCAGTCTGTTTTTT.

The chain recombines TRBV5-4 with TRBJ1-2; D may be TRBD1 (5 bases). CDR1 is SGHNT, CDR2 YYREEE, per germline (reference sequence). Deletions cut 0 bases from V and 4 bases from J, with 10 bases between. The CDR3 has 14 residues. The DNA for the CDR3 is TGTGCCAGCAGCTTGGGGGGGAATAGCTATGGCTACACCTTC. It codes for CASSLGGNSYGYTF.

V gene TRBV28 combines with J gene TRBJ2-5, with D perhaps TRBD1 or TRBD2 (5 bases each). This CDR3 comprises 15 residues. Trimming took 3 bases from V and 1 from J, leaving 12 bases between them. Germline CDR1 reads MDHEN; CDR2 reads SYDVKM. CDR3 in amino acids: CASSFAGTVQETQYF. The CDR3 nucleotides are TGTGCCAGCAGTTTCGCCGGGACGGTCCAAGAGACCCAGTACTTC.

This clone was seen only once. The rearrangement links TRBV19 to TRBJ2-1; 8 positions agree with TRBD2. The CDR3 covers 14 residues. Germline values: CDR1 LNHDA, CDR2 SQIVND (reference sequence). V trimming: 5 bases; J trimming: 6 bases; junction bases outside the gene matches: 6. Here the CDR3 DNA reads TGTGCCAGTAGTCCCTGGACTAGCAGCAATGAGCAGTTCTTC. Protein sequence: CASSPWTSSNEQFF.

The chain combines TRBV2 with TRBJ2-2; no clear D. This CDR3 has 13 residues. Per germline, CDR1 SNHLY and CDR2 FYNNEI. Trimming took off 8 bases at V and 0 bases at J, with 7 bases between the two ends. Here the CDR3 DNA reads TGTGCCAGCTCCAATTCGAACACCGGGGAGCTGTTTTTT. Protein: CASSNSNTGELFF.

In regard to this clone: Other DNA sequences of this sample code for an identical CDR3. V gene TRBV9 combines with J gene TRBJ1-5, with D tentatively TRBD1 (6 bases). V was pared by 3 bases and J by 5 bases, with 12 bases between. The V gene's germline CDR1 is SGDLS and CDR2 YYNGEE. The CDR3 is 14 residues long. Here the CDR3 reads CASSDRDRDQPQHF. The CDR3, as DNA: TGTGCCAGCAGCGACAGGGATCGGGATCAGCCCCAGCATTTT.

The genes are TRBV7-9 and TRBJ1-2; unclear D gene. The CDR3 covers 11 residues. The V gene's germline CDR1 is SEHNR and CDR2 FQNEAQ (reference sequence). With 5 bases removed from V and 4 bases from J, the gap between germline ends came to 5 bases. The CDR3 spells CASSRAYGYTF. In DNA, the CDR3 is TGTGCCAGCAGCCGGGCCTATGGCTACACCTTC.

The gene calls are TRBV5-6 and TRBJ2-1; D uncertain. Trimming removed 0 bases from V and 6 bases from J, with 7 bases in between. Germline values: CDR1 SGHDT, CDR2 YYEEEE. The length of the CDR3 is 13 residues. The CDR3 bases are TGTGCCAGCAGCTTGGTGTCTAGCAATGAGCAGTTCTTC. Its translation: CASSLVSSNEQFF.